What follows are 28 T cell receptor beta chains derived from one specimen sequenced in a study of T cell changes during pregnancy in multiple sclerosis. This table comes from immunoSEQ multiplex PCR, and its TCRdb copy is limited to in-frame clones, with some not included. Here the sample spans about 100,000 clones, about 90% being singletons. The source material was peripheral blood, sampled after pregnancy. The receptors shown here come from a female donor with multiple sclerosis, enrolled in a pregnancy study.

The chain combines TRBV7-8 with TRBJ1-1; tentative D call: TRBD1 (6 bases). The CDR3 sequence is 16 residues long. Germline CDR1 is SGHVS and CDR2 is FQNEAQ. Between the trimmed V and J ends, which lost 1 base and 5 bases, there was a span of 17 bases. The CDR3 bases are TGTGCCAGCAGCTTAGAATCCCTGACAGGTGGGACTGAAGCTTTCTTT. This translates into CASSLESLTGGTEAFF.

This clone was counted once. The chain links TRBV7-2 to TRBJ2-7; tentative D call: TRBD1 (5 bases). The CDR3 is 13 amino acids. V lost 7 bases and J 5 bases, leaving 15 bases between the germline ends. CDR1 SGHTA and CDR2 FQGNSA come from the germline V gene. The CDR3 DNA follows: TGTGCCAGCAAGAGACAGATAGGGCACGAGCAGTACTTC. It is translated as CASKRQIGHEQYF.

The chain carries TRBV4-3 and TRBJ2-7, with a possible D match to TRBD1 (5 bases). CDR1 and CDR2 (germline): LGHNA, YSLEER. V was pared by 4 bases and J by 0 bases, with 13 bases between. The CDR3 is 15 residues long. For the CDR3, the DNA is TGCGCCAGCAGCCTTCGTGGGGCTAGCTCCTACGAGCAGTACTTC. Amino acids: CASSLRGASSYEQYF.

The rearrangement links TRBV7-2 to TRBJ2-7; D perhaps matches TRBD1 (7 bases). The V gene's germline CDR1 is SGHTA and CDR2 FQGNSA. V was pared by 3 bases and J by 1 base, with 10 bases between. The CDR3 consists of 14 residues. CDR3: CASSFSGGSYEQYF. DNA for the CDR3: TGTGCCAGCAGCTTTTCAGGGGGGTCCTACGAGCAGTACTTC. Full variable domain (rest looked up from reference TRBV7-2 and TRBJ2-7): GAGVSQSPSNKVTEKGKDVELRCDPISGHTALYWYRQSLGQGLEFLIYFQGNSAPDKSGLPSDRFSAERTGGSVSTLTIQRTQQEDSAVYLCASSFSGGSYEQYFGPGTRLTVT.

The chain recombines TRBV6-1 with TRBJ2-3, with TRBD2 matching 8 bases. V dropped 2 bases and J dropped 6; count of bases not matched to a gene: 7. Germline CDR1 and CDR2: MNHNS and SASEGT. CDR3 length equals 15 residues. The CDR3: CASSEPGGGLDTQYF. CDR3 bases: TGTGCCAGCAGTGAACCCGGGGGGGGGCTGGATACGCAGTATTTT.

This clone was recorded once. The chain combines TRBV27 with TRBJ2-7, with 7 bases lining up with TRBD1. The CDR3 is made up of 16 amino acids. After removal of 3 bases from V and 0 bases from J, the junction contained 8 bases not matched to a gene. CDR1 is MNHEY, CDR2 SMNVEV, per germline (reference sequence). The CDR3 spells CASSFISQGNSYEQYF. In nucleotides, the CDR3 is TGTGCCAGCAGTTTCATTTCACAGGGGAACTCCTACGAGCAGTACTTC.

The V gene is TRBV5-1, the J gene TRBJ1-1; D possibly corresponds to TRBD1 (6 bases). Between the trimmed V and J ends, which lost 2 bases and 6 bases, there was a span of 11 bases. Germline V gene data show CDR1 as SGHRS and CDR2 as YFSETQ. The length of the CDR3 is 13 residues. DNA of the CDR3: TGCGCCAGCAGCTTCAGGGGCCAAGCTGAAGCTTTCTTT. Its translation: CASSFRGQAEAFF.

The rearrangement uses TRBV14 and TRBJ2-5, with D possibly matching TRBD2 (6 bases). CDR1 SGHDN and CDR2 FVKESK come from the germline V gene. Trimming took off 4 bases at V and 0 bases at J, with 9 bases between the two ends. The length of the CDR3 is 14 residues. The DNA for the CDR3 is TGTGCCAGCAGCCCGAGGGACTACCAAGAGACCCAGTACTTC. Its translation: CASSPRDYQETQYF.

The V call is TRBV5-1, the J call TRBJ2-1; TRBD2 might be the D (5 bases). Germline V gene data show CDR1 as SGHRS and CDR2 as YFSETQ. This CDR3 has 15 residues. The V end was cut by 2 bases, the J end by 5 bases, with 14 bases between. The CDR3 region has the DNA TGCGCCAGCAGCTTTCGGAGCGGAAGCAACAATGAGCAGTTCTTC. This sequence encodes CASSFRSGSNNEQFF.

The V and J genes are TRBV27 and TRBJ2-2, with 15 positions matching TRBD2. There are 18 residues in the CDR3. Germline V CDR1 and CDR2: MNHEY, SMNVEV (reference sequence). V trimming: 6 bases; J trimming: 0 bases; junction bases outside the gene matches: 5. The CDR3 DNA is TGTGCCAGCAGCCACGGGACTAGCGGGAGGCCGAACACCGGGGAGCTGTTTTTT. It yields the protein CASSHGTSGRPNTGELFF.

The chain links TRBV2 to TRBJ2-2, with a possible D match to TRBD1 (6 bases). Germline V gene data show CDR1 as SNHLY and CDR2 as FYNNEI. CDR3 length: 14 residues. Trimming shortened V by 6 bases and J by 6 bases, and 14 bases separated the two germline ends. CDR3 protein: CASRGQLRAGELFF. The CDR3 DNA reads as TGTGCCAGCAGAGGACAGTTACGCGCCGGGGAGCTGTTTTTT.

The J gene is TRBJ1-2, the V gene TRBV5-4; D is unclear. Germline V CDR1 and CDR2: SGHNT, YYREEE (reference sequence). The CDR3 is 12 amino acids. V lost 3 bases to trimming and J lost 6 bases, with 9 bases between them. CDR3 region: CASSSPLHGYTF. In nucleotides, the CDR3 is TGTGCCAGCAGCTCCCCTCTTCATGGCTACACCTTC.

The chain joins TRBV27 to TRBJ1-5; no clear D gene. Between the trimmed V and J ends, which lost 2 bases and 1 base, there was a span of 3 bases. CDR1 is MNHEY and CDR2 is SMNVEV in the germline V gene (reference sequence). CDR3 length: 13 amino acids. CDR3 amino acids: CASSLISNQPQHF. The DNA for the CDR3 is TGTGCCAGCAGTTTAATAAGCAATCAGCCCCAGCATTTT.

This clone was seen a few times. The chain has TRBV7-2 and TRBJ1-1, with D unclear. The CDR3 covers 14 residues. Germline lookup yields CDR1 SGHTA and CDR2 FQGNSA. V was trimmed by 1 base and J by 5 bases, leaving 11 bases between them. Here the CDR3 DNA reads TGTGCCAGCAGCTTAGAACTCCAATTGACTGAAGCTTTCTTT. Residues: CASSLELQLTEAFF.

The chain combines TRBV6-6 with TRBJ1-1; TRBD1 matches at 9 bases. CDR3 length: 16 amino acids. CDR1 MNHNY and CDR2 SVGAGI come from the germline V gene (reference sequence). J lost 1 base, V lost 6 bases, and 9 bases had no gene match. CDR3 amino acids: CASSPTPGQGNTEAFF. The CDR3 nucleotides read TGTGCCAGCAGCCCCACCCCGGGACAGGGGAACACTGAAGCTTTCTTT.

This chain links TRBV14 with TRBJ2-2; maybe TRBD1 (5 bases). In germline, CDR1 is SGHDN, CDR2 FVKESK. CDR3 length: 13 amino acids. The ends were cut back, 5 bases at V and 7 bases at J, with 11 bases in the middle. This chain's CDR3 is CASSVHQGGELFF. The CDR3 nucleotides are TGTGCCAGCAGCGTACATCAGGGCGGGGAGCTGTTTTTT.

The chain links TRBV5-1 to TRBJ1-1; a possible D gene is TRBD1 (5 bases). The CDR3 sequence is 13 residues long. CDR1 is SGHRS and CDR2 is YFSETQ in the germline V gene. V lost 2 bases, J lost 3 bases, and 8 bases lay in between. The CDR3 sequence is CASSFDRYTEAFF. Here the CDR3 DNA reads TGCGCCAGCAGCTTTGACAGATACACTGAAGCTTTCTTT.

The V and J genes are TRBV6-5 and TRBJ2-3; D is perhaps TRBD1 (5 bases). Germline values: CDR1 MNHEY, CDR2 SVGAGI. The ends were cut back, 6 bases at V and 6 bases at J, with 10 bases in the middle. This CDR3 contains 12 residues. The chain's CDR3 is CASRAPGDTQYF. CDR3 DNA sequence: TGTGCCAGCAGAGCCCCAGGGGATACGCAGTATTTT.

CDR3 nucleotides: TGTGCCAGCAGCTTGGGACAGGGCCGACCTTTGAACACTGAAGCTTTCTTT. Translating gives CASSLGQGRPLNTEAFF. The rearrangement links TRBV5-5 to TRBJ1-1; 7 bases match TRBD1. V was clipped by 0 bases and J by 0 bases; unmatched bases: 8. CDR1 and CDR2 (germline): SGHKS, YYEKEE (reference sequence). The CDR3 is 17 residues long.

V and J are TRBV7-8 and TRBJ2-3; TRBD1 matches at 7 bases. V dropped 0 bases and J dropped 8; count of bases not matched to a gene: 8. Germline assignment: CDR1 SGHVS and CDR2 FQNEAQ. The CDR3 has 15 residues. CDR3 DNA: TGTGCCAGCAGCTTAGCAAGGACAGGCCCTCGTACGCAGTATTTT. Residues: CASSLARTGPRTQYF. Using reference TRBV7-8 and TRBJ2-3 for the parts outside the CDR3, the full variable domain is GAGVSQSPRYKVAKRGQDVALRCDPISGHVSLFWYQQALGQGPEFLTYFQNEAQLDKSGLPSDRFFAERPEGSVSTLKIQRTQQEDSAVYLCASSLARTGPRTQYFGPGTRLTVL.

This chain joins TRBV12-5 and TRBJ2-6; 7 nucleotides agree with TRBD1. Germline V gene data show CDR1 as LGHNT and CDR2 as FRNRAP. The CDR3 runs 17 residues. V dropped 4 bases and J dropped 0; count of bases not matched to a gene: 6. For the CDR3, the DNA is TGTGCTAGTGGTTCCGGACAGGTGCGCTCTGGGGCCAACGTCCTGACTTTC. As protein: CASGSGQVRSGANVLTF.

The chain couples TRBV6-5 to TRBJ2-7; D call uncertain. The germline V gene encodes CDR1 MNHEY and CDR2 SVGAGI. CDR3 length: 15 residues. Trimming cost V 6 bases and J 0 bases, with 15 bases left between them. CDR3 DNA: TGTGCCAGCAGGAGCCCGCGCCTAAGCTCCTACGAGCAGTACTTC. As protein: CASRSPRLSSYEQYF.

This clone was counted a few times. The chain is built from TRBV7-9 and TRBJ1-1; D might be TRBD1 (6 bases). The V end was cut by 4 bases, the J end by 3 bases, with 9 bases between. The CDR3 sequence is 13 residues long. Germline lookup yields CDR1 SEHNR and CDR2 FQNEAQ (reference sequence). The CDR3 spells CASSSQGYTEAFF. CDR3 nucleotide sequence: TGTGCCAGCAGCTCCCAGGGGTACACTGAAGCTTTCTTT.

The chain couples TRBV7-2 to TRBJ2-5; D gene ambiguous. The J call is doubtful: the DNA matches TRBJ2-7 better. The CDR3 extends over 13 amino acids. Germline CDR1 is SGHTA and CDR2 is FQGNSA. The CDR3 is CASSLAHSYEQYF. CDR3 sequence (DNA): TGTGCCAGCAGCTTAGCTCACTCCTACGAGCAGTACTTC.

V gene TRBV6-5 combines with J gene TRBJ1-6, with a possible D match to TRBD1 (6 bases). The CDR3 contains 16 residues. Germline V lookup: CDR1 MNHEY, CDR2 SVGAGI. The ends were cut back, 2 bases at V and 7 bases at J, with 15 bases in the middle. This chain's CDR3 is CASSYTNRVGNSPLHF. The CDR3, as DNA: TGTGCCAGCAGTTACACAAACAGGGTCGGGAATTCACCCCTCCACTTT.

This sequence joins TRBV7-9 and TRBJ2-3, with 10 nucleotides matching TRBD2. CDR1 is SEHNR and CDR2 is FQNEAQ in the germline V gene (reference sequence). The CDR3 has 16 amino acids. With V trimmed by 3 bases and J by 2 bases, 5 bases remained unmatched. The CDR3 DNA is TGTGCCAGCAGCTTTTACACTAGCGGGATCACAGATACGCAGTATTTT. This translates into CASSFYTSGITDTQYF.

The CDR3 coding sequence is TGTGCCATCAGTGTCGACAGACTAGCGGAGCAGTACTTC. It translates to CAISVDRLAEQYF. The V gene is TRBV10-3, the J gene TRBJ2-7; 8 bases match TRBD2. This CDR3 region has 13 residues. The ends lost 4 bases at V and 7 bases at J; junction bases unmatched: 6. Germline CDR1 is ENHRY and CDR2 is SYGVKD.

This clone has just a few counts. The chain uses TRBV19 and TRBJ1-1; the match to TRBD1 covers 7 bases. The trim removed 2 bases at V and 5 bases at J, leaving 11 bases unmatched. The CDR3 covers 16 residues. The germline V gene encodes CDR1 LNHDA and CDR2 SQIVND (reference sequence). The CDR3 here is CASSIYRGTVTTEAFF. Here the CDR3 DNA reads TGTGCCAGTAGTATATATAGGGGGACAGTGACTACTGAAGCTTTCTTT.